Included here is one T cell receptor beta chain sequence, with context. The V end lost 1 base, the J end lost 0 bases, and 10 bases lay between the germline ends. This CDR3 region has 15 residues. CDR1 is LNHNV, CDR2 YYDKDF, per germline (reference sequence). Original handling: Filtering was not the same, since immunoSEQ gave junction-only sequences without quality scores. The assay was immunoSEQ multiplex PCR, and TCRdb's table has in-frame clones only and misses some. The V and J calls and clone size are taken from that table; D and trimming were inferred from the DNA. The sample shows roughly 1.4 million clones, around 98.5% of them seen only once. These data come from a study of shared clonotypes between healthy human individuals. Study as a whole: Three CD4 naive, three CD4 memory, two CD8 naive and one CD8 memory plate were used per donor.

The J gene is TRBJ2-7, the V gene TRBV15; D might be TRBD2 (5 bases). Sequencing used naive CD4+ T cells sorted from blood. Subset in this sample: CD45RA+ positively selected. This TCR derives from a man aged 25 to 40 in good health. This CDR3 is CATSRGKGSSYEQYF. CDR3 sequence (DNA): TGTGCCACCAGCAGAGGGAAAGGGAGCTCCTACGAGCAGTACTTC.